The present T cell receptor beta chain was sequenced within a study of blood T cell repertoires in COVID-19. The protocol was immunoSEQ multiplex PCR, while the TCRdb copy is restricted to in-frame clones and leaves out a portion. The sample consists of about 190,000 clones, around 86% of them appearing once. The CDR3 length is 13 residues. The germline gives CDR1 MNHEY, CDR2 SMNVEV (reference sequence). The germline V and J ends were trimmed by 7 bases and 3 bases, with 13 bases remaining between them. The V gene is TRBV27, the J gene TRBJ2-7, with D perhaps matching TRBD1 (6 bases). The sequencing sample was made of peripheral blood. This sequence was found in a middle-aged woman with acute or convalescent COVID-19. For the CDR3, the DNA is TGTGCCAGCATAGGGGGTACAGACTACGAGCAGTACTTC. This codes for CASIGGTDYEQYF.